Following are 6 T cell receptor beta chains from one sample sequenced in a study of blood T cells in healthy people across ages. With a J-beta primer mix and a sample-barcoded 5' primer, a second PCR ran roughly 7 to 11 cycles. TCRdb re-called the 5' RACE reads with MiXCR, one entry per CDR3 protein. The sample records more than 1 million distinct CDR3 sequences, 35% to 55% being singletons. The specimen sequenced was blood. These receptors came from a woman in her sixties or seventies in good health.

The CDR3 DNA sequence: TGTGCCAGCAGTGAACGGGGCTGGGGGTTTGGGCAGTACTTC. Its translation: CASSERGWGFGQYF. The rearrangement links TRBV2 to TRBJ2-5, with D possibly being TRBD1 or TRBD2 (5 bases each). The V and J ends lost 2 bases and 11 bases respectively, with 18 bases between them. CDR3 length: 14 residues. Germline CDR1 is SNHLY and CDR2 is FYNNEI. The whole variable domain, remainder taken from reference TRBV2 and TRBJ2-5, is EPEVTQTPSHQVTQMGQEVILRCVPISNHLYFYWYRQILGQKVEFLVSFYNNEISEKSEIFDDQFSVERPDGSNFTLKIRSTKLEDSAMYFCASSERGWGFGQYFGPGTRLLVL.

V gene TRBV28 combines with J gene TRBJ1-1; TRBD1 is a possible D gene (6 bases). V was pared by 8 bases and J by 4 bases, with 14 bases between. The CDR3 has 13 amino acids. Per germline, CDR1 MDHEN and CDR2 SYDVKM. Here the CDR3 DNA reads TGTGCCAGCCGGGACACCCAGTTCACTGAAGCTTTCTTT. Its translation: CASRDTQFTEAFF.

This clonotype came up a few times. This chain uses TRBV28 with TRBJ2-7; D ambiguous. CDR3 size: 11 residues. Trimming cost V 7 bases and J 3 bases, with 7 bases left between them. Germline CDR1 and CDR2: MDHEN and SYDVKM. The DNA for the CDR3 is TGTGCCAGCAATACGGTCTACGAGCAGTACTTC. This translates into CASNTVYEQYF.

Concerning this clonotype itself: Germline is not matched at one junction end, which may reflect a read error. V is TRBV3-1 and J is TRBJ2-3, with TRBD1 matching over 8 bases. The CDR3 totals 14 residues. Germline V CDR1 and CDR2: LGHDT, YNNKEL (reference sequence). The CDR3 DNA is TGTGCCAGCAGCCAAACGGACAGGGATCGTACGCGGTATTTT. This gives the protein CASSQTDRDRTRYF.

The V call is TRBV20-1, the J call TRBJ2-1, with 9 positions matching TRBD2. The J segment lost 6 bases and the V segment lost 3 bases, leaving 3 bases of the junction unmatched. In germline, CDR1 is DFQATT, CDR2 SNEGSKA (reference sequence). This CDR3 has 13 amino acids. The CDR3 reads CSASAGLANEQFF. The DNA for the CDR3 is TGCAGTGCTAGTGCGGGACTAGCCAATGAGCAGTTCTTC.

This chain uses TRBV2 with TRBJ2-1; D may be TRBD2 (6 bases). Trimming pared 4 bases from V and 7 bases from J, leaving 20 bases between. The germline V gene has CDR1 SNHLY and CDR2 FYNNEI. This CDR3 spans 16 amino acids. The CDR3: CASSGGTASVVNEQFF. The CDR3, as DNA: TGTGCCAGCAGTGGGGGGACCGCTAGCGTAGTGAATGAGCAGTTCTTC.